The clone carrying this T cell receptor beta chain was picked up many times. The data derive from a study of patients and donors after allogeneic stem cell transplantation. TCRdb reprocessed the RT-PCR reads with MiXCR, giving one entry per CDR3 protein. The table records about 25,000 distinct CDR3 sequences, about 8% of them present only once. This CDR3 is 15 amino acids long. Germline trimming cut 5 bases from V and 8 bases from J; bases unmatched to any gene: 9. Germline V CDR1 and CDR2: MNHNS, SASEGT. The V and J genes are TRBV6-1 and TRBJ1-6, with 7 bases identical to TRBD1. The sample comprised blood, either unsorted or a sorted T cell fraction (not recorded which). The TCR originated in a human donor who was either an allogeneic HSCT recipient or a stem cell or donor lymphocyte infusion donor (not recorded which). It is not recorded whose cells these are; they may come from a transplant donor. CDR3 bases: TGTGCCAGCAGTCCTAGAGGGGGCGTGGATTCACCCCTCCACTTT. Translation gives CASSPRGGVDSPLHF.